In this sample, the clone carrying this TCR beta chain turned up once. In the source study's methods: Amplification of reference gene primers provided the estimated nucleated cell counts. Profiling relied on immunoSEQ multiplex PCR, and the TCRdb table lists in-frame clones only, not all of them. Clone size and the V and J calls come from that table; the DNA yielded D and trimming. Of more than 95,000 clones in the sample, approximately 87% are singletons; the top ten hold around 15%. V was trimmed by 3 bases and J by 5 bases, leaving 14 bases between them. The CDR3 extends over 15 amino acids. Germline V gives CDR1 SGHTA, CDR2 FQGNSA. The source of the sample is a study of blood T cell repertoires in COVID-19. At the level of the study: The United States, Italy and Spain were the sources of the acute and convalescent COVID-19 samples. The cDNA or gDNA used as material had been derived from T cells, B-cell-depleted T cells, or PBMCs.

This sequence joins TRBV7-2 and TRBJ2-1; tentative D call: TRBD2 (6 bases). The sample comprised peripheral blood. This clonotype was sampled from a man between 50 and 59 years old with acute or convalescent COVID-19. CDR3 bases: TGTGCCAGCAGCTTTCGGAGGGTAAAAGACAATGAGCAGTTCTTC. This gives the protein CASSFRRVKDNEQFF.